One and the same sample provided the 23 T cell receptor beta chains below, sequenced in a study of shared clonotypes between healthy human individuals. Using immunoSEQ multiplex PCR, the repertoire was profiled, and TCRdb retains in-frame clones only, with some absent. In the table there are around 700,000 clones, around 72% of which are singletons. Material for sequencing was memory CD4+ T cells sorted from blood. Noted subset: CD45RA-negative fraction. The receptors here all came from a woman younger than 45 in good health.

The chain combines TRBV4-2 with TRBJ2-1; maybe TRBD2 (5 bases). Trimming cost V 1 base and J 8 bases, with 18 bases left between them. The CDR3 is made up of 16 amino acids. The germline gives CDR1 LGHNA, CDR2 YNFKEQ. The CDR3 sequence is CASSQGARMMEDEQFF. CDR3 nucleotide sequence: TGTGCCAGCAGCCAAGGAGCTAGAATGATGGAGGATGAGCAGTTCTTC.

The rearrangement links TRBV5-1 to TRBJ2-7; possibly TRBD1 for D (5 bases). Germline CDR1 and CDR2: SGHRS and YFSETQ. The CDR3 consists of 14 residues. V lost 3 bases to trimming and J lost 2 bases, with 12 bases between them. In DNA form, the CDR3 reads TGCGCCAGCAGCTATGCGGACAATCCCTACGAGCAGTACTTC. Protein: CASSYADNPYEQYF.

The V gene is TRBV5-1, the J gene TRBJ1-2; no clear D. Germline loops: CDR1 SGHRS, CDR2 YFSETQ. V was cut by 4 bases and J by 2 bases, with 12 bases left in between. This CDR3 has 14 amino acids. CDR3 bases: TGCGCCAGCAGCCAAAGGACGGGGAACTATGGCTACACCTTC. Its translation: CASSQRTGNYGYTF.

The V gene is TRBV7-2, the J gene TRBJ2-3, with TRBD2 matching over 9 bases. The CDR3 contains 14 residues. The germline V gene encodes CDR1 SGHTA and CDR2 FQGNSA. Germline trimming cut 4 bases from V and 4 bases from J; bases unmatched to any gene: 3. The CDR3 DNA is TGTGCCAGCAGCTGGACTAGCGATTCAGATACGCAGTATTTT. This sequence encodes CASSWTSDSDTQYF.

This clone was seen only a few times. The chain joins TRBV4-1 to TRBJ1-3; possibly TRBD1 for D (5 bases). Germline CDR1 and CDR2: MGHRA and YSYEKL. Trimming took 4 bases from V and 0 from J, leaving 19 bases between them. The CDR3 length is 18 residues. CDR3 loop: CASSLGKSGGVSGNTIYF. CDR3 coding DNA: TGCGCCAGCAGCCTTGGAAAGTCAGGAGGGGTCTCTGGAAACACCATATATTTT.

This chain joins TRBV6-6 and TRBJ2-2; 7 nucleotides agree with TRBD2. Germline V gene sequence: CDR1 MNHNY, CDR2 SVGAGI (reference sequence). Trimming cost V 7 bases and J 6 bases; bases outside gene matches: 11. The CDR3 consists of 15 residues. In DNA form, the CDR3 reads TGTGCCAGCACCCCCTCCGGGACTAAGTCCGGGGAGCTGTTTTTT. Amino acid sequence: CASTPSGTKSGELFF.

The chain employs TRBV5-6 and TRBJ1-1; D remains unclear. This CDR3 region has 16 residues. CDR1 and CDR2 (germline): SGHDT, YYEEEE. V lost 0 bases and J 3 bases, leaving 15 bases between the germline ends. This chain's CDR3 is CASSLEVGRVYTEAFF. The CDR3 DNA reads TGTGCCAGCAGCTTGGAGGTGGGTCGCGTGTACACTGAAGCTTTCTTT. The whole variable domain, filled in from reference TRBV5-6 and TRBJ1-1, reads DAGVTQSPTHLIKTRGQQVTLRCSPKSGHDTVSWYQQALGQGPQFIFQYYEEEERQRGNFPDRFSGHQFPNYSSELNVNALLLGDSALYLCASSLEVGRVYTEAFFGQGTRLTVV.

The chain carries TRBV25-1 and TRBJ2-7, with TRBD2 matching over 11 bases. Germline trimming cut 6 bases from V and 0 bases from J; bases unmatched to any gene: 4. Germline V gene sequence: CDR1 MGHDK, CDR2 SYGVNS. CDR3 length: 15 amino acids. The CDR3 loop reads CASRETSGSSYEQYF. CDR3 nucleotide sequence: TGTGCCAGCAGAGAAACTAGCGGGAGCTCCTACGAGCAGTACTTC.

This chain joins TRBV29-1 and TRBJ2-3; 7 bases map to TRBD2. Germline V gene data show CDR1 as SQVTM and CDR2 as ANQGSEA. The V and J ends lost 4 bases and 1 base, in that order; junction bases with no gene match: 2. The CDR3 extends over 13 amino acids. The CDR3 spells CSVVAGGTDTQYF. CDR3 sequence (DNA): TGCAGCGTTGTGGCGGGAGGCACAGATACGCAGTATTTT.

The J gene is TRBJ2-5, the V gene TRBV5-4; D may be TRBD1 (6 bases). The V gene's germline CDR1 is SGHNT and CDR2 YYREEE (reference sequence). The CDR3 is 15 residues long. V dropped 4 bases and J dropped 5 bases, with 18 bases sitting between them. The CDR3: CASSRQGTGMETQYF. The CDR3, as DNA: TGTGCCAGCAGCCGGCAGGGAACAGGGATGGAGACCCAGTACTTC.

This clone was recorded at least ten times. Other DNA sequences in this specimen translate into the identical CDR3. The chain joins TRBV7-9 to TRBJ2-3, with 9 bases fitting TRBD2. The CDR3 covers 16 residues. The V segment lost 5 bases and the J segment 0 bases; nucleotides outside the gene matches: 6. Germline CDR1 is SEHNR and CDR2 is FQNEAQ (reference sequence). The CDR3 nucleotides read TGTGCCAGCAGCCCAGGACTAGCGCTTAGCACAGATACGCAGTATTTT. This encodes CASSPGLALSTDTQYF.

The chain couples TRBV7-2 to TRBJ2-1; D gene ambiguous. The CDR3 runs to 15 residues. CDR1 SGHTA and CDR2 FQGNSA come from the germline V gene. The V and J ends lost 0 bases and 7 bases respectively, with 13 bases between them. The CDR3 nucleotides are TGTGCCAGCAGCTTAGCGCGCATTCTGGGAAATGAGCAGTTCTTC. The encoded protein is CASSLARILGNEQFF.

The chain employs TRBV6-5 and TRBJ1-3; D uncertain. CDR3 size: 10 residues. With 6 bases removed from V and 13 bases from J, the gap between germline ends came to 10 bases. Germline V gives CDR1 MNHEY, CDR2 SVGAGI. The CDR3 coding sequence is TGTGCCAGCAGGTTAACGGGGATATATTTT. Translating it yields CASRLTGIYF.

The chain has TRBV14 and TRBJ1-2; 9 bases align to TRBD1. Losses at the gene ends were 4 bases for V and 6 bases for J; bases not matched to a gene: 9. The CDR3 extends over 15 amino acids. CDR1 and CDR2 (germline): SGHDN, FVKESK. The CDR3 protein is CASSRPGTGTNGYTF. The CDR3 nucleotides read TGTGCCAGCAGCCGGCCCGGGACAGGGACCAATGGCTACACCTTC.

The rearrangement links TRBV18 to TRBJ1-5, with TRBD1 matching over 7 bases. CDR1 KGHSH and CDR2 LQKENI come from the germline V gene. The CDR3 contains 14 residues. Trimming removed 6 bases from V and 4 bases from J; junction bases left unmatched: 6. This chain's CDR3 is CASSPGTENQPQHF. CDR3 nucleotides: TGTGCCAGCTCTCCCGGGACAGAGAATCAGCCCCAGCATTTT.

V gene TRBV11-3 combines with J gene TRBJ2-2; possibly TRBD2 for D (5 bases). The V end lost 1 base, the J end lost 5 bases, and 8 bases lay between the germline ends. Germline assignment: CDR1 SGHNT and CDR2 YENEEA. The CDR3 length is 14 residues. The CDR3 protein is CASSLASGTGELFF. CDR3 coding DNA: TGTGCCAGCAGCTTAGCCTCGGGGACCGGGGAGCTGTTTTTT.

This clone appeared once. The rearrangement links TRBV10-1 to TRBJ2-7; D possibly corresponds to TRBD1 (6 bases). This CDR3 contains 14 residues. The V end was cut by 0 bases, the J end by 5 bases, with 11 bases between. CDR1 and CDR2 from the germline V gene are WNHNN and SYGVQD (reference sequence). The CDR3 region is CASSESSRGHEQYF. Here the CDR3 DNA reads TGCGCCAGCAGTGAGTCGAGCAGGGGCCACGAGCAGTACTTC.

DNA for the CDR3: TGTGCCAGCAGTGAACTTTGGGACAGGGACTATGGCTACACCTTC. Translating it yields CASSELWDRDYGYTF. The rearrangement joins TRBV6-1 to TRBJ1-2, with TRBD1 identical over 9 bases. The V segment lost 2 bases and the J segment 3 bases; nucleotides outside the gene matches: 4. The CDR3 length is 15 residues. Germline CDR1 is MNHNS and CDR2 is SASEGT.

V gene TRBV13 combines with J gene TRBJ2-7; D is perhaps TRBD1 or TRBD2 (5 bases each). V was trimmed by 0 bases and J by 6 bases, leaving 18 bases between them. Looked up from germline, CDR1 is PRHDT and CDR2 is FYEKMQ (reference sequence). The CDR3 runs 16 residues. This CDR3 is CASSLGFGAGLVEQYF. The CDR3 bases are TGTGCCAGCAGCTTAGGGTTCGGGGCAGGATTGGTCGAGCAGTACTTC.

In the case of this clone: A read error may explain this, as a much larger clone is one base away. The chain is built from TRBV25-1 and TRBJ2-5, with D unresolved. This CDR3 comprises 10 residues. V shed 6 bases and J shed 3 bases, with 2 bases lying between them. Germline-derived CDR1 and CDR2 are MGHDK and SYGVNS. CDR3 in amino acids: CASREETQYF. The DNA for the CDR3 is TGTGCCAGCAGAGAAGAGACCCAGTACTTC.

The CDR3 coding sequence is TGTGCCAGCAGCTTGTCATTTCGGGTGGATGAAAAACTGTTTTTT. Encoded protein: CASSLSFRVDEKLFF. V gene TRBV7-2 combines with J gene TRBJ1-4, with D hard to call. The germline V and J ends were trimmed by 3 bases and 6 bases, with 14 bases remaining between them. CDR1 is SGHTA and CDR2 is FQGNSA in the germline V gene. There are 15 residues in the CDR3.

This clone showed up just once. The genes are TRBV18 and TRBJ2-7; TRBD2 matches 7 bases. The trim removed 3 bases at V and 4 bases at J, leaving 6 bases unmatched. From germline, CDR1 is KGHSH and CDR2 LQKENI. The length of the CDR3 is 14 residues. CDR3: CASSPGGSRYEQYF. Written as DNA, the CDR3 is TGTGCCAGCTCACCGGGCGGGAGTAGGTACGAGCAGTACTTC.

This clone was observed a handful of times. V and J are TRBV6-4 and TRBJ1-4; D may be TRBD1 (6 bases). CDR1 is MRHNA and CDR2 is SNTAGT in the germline V gene. CDR3 length: 16 amino acids. The ends were cut back, 3 bases at V and 6 bases at J, with 17 bases in the middle. The CDR3 region has the DNA TGTGCCAGCAGTGAGCGAGGACAGAGCAGACATGAAAAACTGTTTTTT. Its translation: CASSERGQSRHEKLFF.